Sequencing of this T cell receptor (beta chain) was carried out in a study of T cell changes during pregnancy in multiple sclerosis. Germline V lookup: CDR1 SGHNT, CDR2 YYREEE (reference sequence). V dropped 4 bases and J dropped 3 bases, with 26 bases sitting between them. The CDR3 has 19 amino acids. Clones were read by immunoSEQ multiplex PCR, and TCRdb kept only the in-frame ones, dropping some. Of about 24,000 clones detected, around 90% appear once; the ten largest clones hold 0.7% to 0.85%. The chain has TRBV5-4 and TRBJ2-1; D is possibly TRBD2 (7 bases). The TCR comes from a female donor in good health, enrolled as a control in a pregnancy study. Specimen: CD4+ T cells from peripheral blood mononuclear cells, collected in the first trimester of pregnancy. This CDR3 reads CASSGGLLGSGAGYNEQFF. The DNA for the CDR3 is TGTGCCAGCAGCGGGGGGCTCTTAGGGAGCGGGGCAGGCTACAATGAGCAGTTCTTC.